The clone carrying this T cell receptor beta chain appeared a few times. As yet, its antigen is unknown. This CDR3 region has 11 residues. Germline values: CDR1 MGHRA, CDR2 YSYEKL. Trimming removed 1 base at V and 11 bases at J, with 8 bases between. These data belong to a study of T-cell memory formation after mild COVID-19. Study results and caveats: Clonal second-wave expansions that peaked on day 37 had unconfirmed SARS-CoV-2 specificity. There were some responding clones in pre-infection memory, which suggested that cross-reactive memory had joined.

After 5'RACE with constant-segment primers, TCR alpha and TCR beta cDNA libraries carrying sample barcodes and UMIs were obtained. TCRdb used MiXCR to reprocess the 5' RACE reads, holding one entry per CDR3 protein. The sample carries roughly 240,000 distinct CDR3 sequences, roughly 14% recorded once. This clonotype originated in an adult woman who had mild COVID-19 (a few samples of this study predate the infection). Cell type and time point are not known. Sequencing was performed on PBMCs or a T cell subset sorted from them (not recorded which). This chain uses TRBV4-1 with TRBJ1-2, with no clear D. CDR3 amino acids: CASSQGRAYTF. The CDR3 nucleotides read TGCGCCAGCAGCCAAGGACGGGCTTACACCTTC.